This T cell receptor beta chain was recorded in a study of cytomegalovirus exposure and HLA in healthy donors. Study-wide results and caveats: Cytomegalovirus association was listed for 164 TCR beta chains. There were a few CMV-associated chains whose specificity for CMV antigens was confirmed in vitro. While the bulk of TCR sequences proved rare, some public TCRs turned up in many donors.

Comments on this clone: The antigen remains undetermined.

Method: immunoSEQ multiplex PCR; TCRdb's copy keeps in-frame clones and lacks some. The data contain 100,000 to 150,000 clones, roughly 87% of them seen just once; the ten biggest clones take up approximately 1.1%. The donors were part of the validation cohort of fewer than 150 subjects. That cohort was separate from the first cohort, which comprised under 700 subjects. The CDR3 consists of 16 residues. Germline CDR1 and CDR2: LNHNV and YYDKDF (reference sequence). The J segment lost 10 bases and the V segment lost 1 base, leaving 5 bases of the junction unmatched. This chain links TRBV15 with TRBJ1-6; TRBD1 matches at 12 bases. Sequenced sample: PBMCs. This sequence was found in a woman aged 18-29 years in good health and CMV-seronegative. DNA of the CDR3: TGTGCCACCAGCAGAGGCGGGACAGGGGGCGGGTCACCCCTCCACTTT. This gives the protein CATSRGGTGGGSPLHF.